This TCR beta chain derives from a study of blood T cell repertoires in COVID-19. In the study overall: Spain, Italy and the United States supplied samples that represented acute and convalescent COVID-19.

V lost 0 bases to trimming and J lost 5 bases; unmatched junction nucleotides: 15. In germline, CDR1 is SQVTM, CDR2 ANQGSEA. The CDR3 covers 19 residues. Authors' analysis steps: The authors estimated nucleated cell counts from reference gene primer amplification. Method: immunoSEQ multiplex PCR; TCRdb's copy keeps in-frame clones and lacks some. That table supplies the V and J calls and clone size; D and trimming were determined from the DNA. The sample shows 160,000 or so clones, roughly 82% of them seen only once. The chain combines TRBV29-1 with TRBJ2-5; 13 nucleotides line up with TRBD2. This sequence originates from a woman aged 70-85 years with acute or convalescent COVID-19. Sequenced sample: peripheral blood. CDR3 protein: CSVEDPTSGRAMGEETQYF. In DNA, the CDR3 is TGCAGCGTTGAAGACCCAACTAGCGGGAGGGCCATGGGTGAGGAGACCCAGTACTTC.